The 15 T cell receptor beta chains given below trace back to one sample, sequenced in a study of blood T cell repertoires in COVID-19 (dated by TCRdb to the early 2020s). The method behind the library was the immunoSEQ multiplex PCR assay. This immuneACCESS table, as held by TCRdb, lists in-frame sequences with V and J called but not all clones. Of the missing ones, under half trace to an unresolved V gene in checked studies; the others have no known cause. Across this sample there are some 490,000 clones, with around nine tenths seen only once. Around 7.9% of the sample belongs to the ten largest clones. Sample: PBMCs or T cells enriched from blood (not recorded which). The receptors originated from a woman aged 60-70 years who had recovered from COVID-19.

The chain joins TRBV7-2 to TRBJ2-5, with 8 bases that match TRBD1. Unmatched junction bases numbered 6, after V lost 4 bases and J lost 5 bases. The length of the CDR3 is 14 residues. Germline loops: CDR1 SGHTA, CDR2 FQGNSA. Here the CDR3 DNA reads TGTGCCAGCAGCTGGCAGGGGGCGGGGGAGACCCAGTACTTC. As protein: CASSWQGAGETQYF.

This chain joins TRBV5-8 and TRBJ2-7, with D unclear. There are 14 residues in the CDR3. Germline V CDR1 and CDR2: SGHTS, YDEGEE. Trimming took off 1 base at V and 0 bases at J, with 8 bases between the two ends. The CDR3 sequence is CASSLRRSSYEQYV. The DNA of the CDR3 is TGTGCCAGCAGCTTGCGTCGGTCCTCCTACGAGCAGTACGTC.

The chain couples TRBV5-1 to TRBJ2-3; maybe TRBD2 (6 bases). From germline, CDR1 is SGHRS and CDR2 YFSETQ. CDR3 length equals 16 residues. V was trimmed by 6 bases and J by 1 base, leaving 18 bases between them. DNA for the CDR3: TGCGCCAGCACCTCAACGGCGGGATTCGGCACAGATACGCAGTATTTT. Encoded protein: CASTSTAGFGTDTQYF.

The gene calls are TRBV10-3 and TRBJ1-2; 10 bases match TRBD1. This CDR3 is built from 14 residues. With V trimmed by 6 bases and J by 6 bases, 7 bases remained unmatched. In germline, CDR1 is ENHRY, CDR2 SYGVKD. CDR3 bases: TGTGCCATCAGGACCTCCGGGACAGGGGATGGCTACACCTTC. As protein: CAIRTSGTGDGYTF.

CDR3: CASSFQRGALPSTDTQYF. DNA of the CDR3: TGTGCCAGCAGCTTCCAGCGGGGGGCCCTCCCGAGCACAGATACGCAGTATTTT. The chain uses TRBV5-4 and TRBJ2-3, with 9 bases identical to TRBD2. CDR1 SGHNT and CDR2 YYREEE come from the germline V gene (reference sequence). This CDR3 contains 18 residues. The V and J ends lost 2 bases and 0 bases, in that order; junction bases with no gene match: 10.

CDR3 sequence reads: CSVEDRGTGNTIYF. The CDR3 DNA reads TGCAGCGTTGAAGATAGGGGGACTGGAAACACCATATATTTT. The V and J genes are TRBV29-1 and TRBJ1-3, with D maybe TRBD1 (6 bases). CDR1 and CDR2 (germline): SQVTM, ANQGSEA. Trimming removed 0 bases at V and 2 bases at J, with 8 bases between. The CDR3 loop spans 14 amino acids.

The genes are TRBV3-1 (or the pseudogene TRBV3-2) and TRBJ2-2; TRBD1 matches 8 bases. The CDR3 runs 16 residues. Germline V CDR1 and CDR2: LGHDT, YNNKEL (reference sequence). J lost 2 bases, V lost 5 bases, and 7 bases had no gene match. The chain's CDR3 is CASSSRQGLNTGELFF. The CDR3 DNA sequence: TGTGCCAGCAGCTCCCGACAGGGGCTTAACACCGGGGAGCTGTTTTTT.

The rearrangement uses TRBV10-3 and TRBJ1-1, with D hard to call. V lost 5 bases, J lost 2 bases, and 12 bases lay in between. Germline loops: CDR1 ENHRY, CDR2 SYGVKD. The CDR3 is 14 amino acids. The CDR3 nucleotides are TGTGCCATCAGTCCTAGCCCGAGCAACACTGAAGCTTTCTTT. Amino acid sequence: CAISPSPSNTEAFF.

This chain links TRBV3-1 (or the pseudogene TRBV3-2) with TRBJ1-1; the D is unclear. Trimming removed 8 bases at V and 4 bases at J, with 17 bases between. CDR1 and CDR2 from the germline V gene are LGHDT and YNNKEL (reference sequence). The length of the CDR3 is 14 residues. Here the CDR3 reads CASSTLGSGTEAFF. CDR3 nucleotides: TGTGCCAGCTCGACACTCGGGAGCGGCACTGAAGCTTTCTTT.

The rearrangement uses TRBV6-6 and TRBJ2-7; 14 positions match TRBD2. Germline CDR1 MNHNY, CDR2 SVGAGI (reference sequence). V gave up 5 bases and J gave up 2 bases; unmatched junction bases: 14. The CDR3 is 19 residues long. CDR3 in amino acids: CASSRGRQGGLAGAYEQYF. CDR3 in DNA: TGTGCCAGCAGTCGGGGACGACAGGGGGGACTAGCGGGGGCCTACGAGCAGTACTTC.

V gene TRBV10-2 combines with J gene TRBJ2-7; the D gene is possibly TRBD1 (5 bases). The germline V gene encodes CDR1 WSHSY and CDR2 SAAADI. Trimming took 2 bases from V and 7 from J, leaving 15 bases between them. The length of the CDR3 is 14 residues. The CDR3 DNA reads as TGCGCCAGCAGTGAGCCGGGCCGGGCAGGGGAGCAGTACGTC. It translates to CASSEPGRAGEQYV.

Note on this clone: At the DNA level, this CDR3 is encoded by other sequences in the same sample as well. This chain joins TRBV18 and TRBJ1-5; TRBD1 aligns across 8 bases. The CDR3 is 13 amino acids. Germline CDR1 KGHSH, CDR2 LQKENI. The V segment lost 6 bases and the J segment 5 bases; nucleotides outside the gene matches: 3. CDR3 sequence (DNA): TGTGCCAGCTCCCCGACAGGGGATCAGCCCCAGCATTTT. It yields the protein CASSPTGDQPQHF.

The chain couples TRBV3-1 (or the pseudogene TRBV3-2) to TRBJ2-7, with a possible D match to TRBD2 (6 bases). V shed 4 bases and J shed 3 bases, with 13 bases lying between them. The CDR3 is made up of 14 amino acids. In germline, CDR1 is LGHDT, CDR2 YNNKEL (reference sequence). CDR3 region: CASSPGLGNYEQYV. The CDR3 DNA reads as TGTGCCAGCAGCCCGGGACTCGGGAACTACGAGCAGTACGTC.

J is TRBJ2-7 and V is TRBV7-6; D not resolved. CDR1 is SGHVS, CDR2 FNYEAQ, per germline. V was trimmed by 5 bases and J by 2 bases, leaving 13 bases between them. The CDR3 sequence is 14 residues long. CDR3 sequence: CASSLRGLTYEQYF. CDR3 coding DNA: TGTGCCAGCAGCCTTAGAGGCCTCACCTACGAGCAGTACTTC.

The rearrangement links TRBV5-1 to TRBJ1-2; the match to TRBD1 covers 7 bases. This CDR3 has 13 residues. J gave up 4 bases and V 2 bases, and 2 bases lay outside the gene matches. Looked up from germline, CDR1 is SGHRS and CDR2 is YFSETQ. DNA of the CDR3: TGCGCCAGCAGCTTATGGGACAGCTATGGCTACACCTTC. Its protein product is CASSLWDSYGYTF.